This TCR beta chain was captured by sequencing in a study of spatial heterogeneity in lung cancer. Germline loops: CDR1 SGHRS, CDR2 YFSETQ. Trimming shortened V by 4 bases and J by 0 bases, and 8 bases separated the two germline ends. The CDR3 has 15 residues. Relative to its sample, this clonotype is medium-sized. One entry per CDR3 protein, called by TCRdb with MiXCR from the 5' RACE reads. This table holds tens of thousands of distinct CDR3 sequences, around 6.7% found once. The time point denotes: sample taken at primary tumor resection. Whole RNA, which was extracted from tumor, nontumor lung tissue or frozen PBMC, was sequenced without any cell sorting. A total of approximately 75 untreated early-stage non-small cell lung cancer patients served as donors.

The source was PBMCs, collected at surgery. The sequence derives from a female donor with early-stage non-small cell lung cancer. The chain uses TRBV5-1 and TRBJ2-6; D may correspond to TRBD1 or TRBD2 (5 bases each). CDR3 region: CASSAGSSGANVLTF. The CDR3 DNA is TGCGCCAGCAGCGCAGGGAGCTCTGGGGCCAACGTCCTGACTTTC.